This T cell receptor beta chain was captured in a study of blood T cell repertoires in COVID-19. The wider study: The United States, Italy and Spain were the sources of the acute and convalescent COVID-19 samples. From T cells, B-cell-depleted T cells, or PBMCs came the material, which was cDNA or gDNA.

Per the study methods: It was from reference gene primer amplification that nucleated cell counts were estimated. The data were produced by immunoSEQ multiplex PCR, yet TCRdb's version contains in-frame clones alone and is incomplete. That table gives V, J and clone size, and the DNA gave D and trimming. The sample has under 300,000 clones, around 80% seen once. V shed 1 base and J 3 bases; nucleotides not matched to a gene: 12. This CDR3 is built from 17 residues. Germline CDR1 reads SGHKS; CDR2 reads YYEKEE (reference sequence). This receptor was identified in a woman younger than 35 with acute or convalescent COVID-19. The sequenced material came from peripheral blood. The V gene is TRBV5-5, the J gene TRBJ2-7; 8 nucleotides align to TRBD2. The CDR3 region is CASSLSRLAYVGYEQYF. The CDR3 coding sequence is TGTGCCAGCAGCTTGTCGAGACTAGCGTATGTGGGCTACGAGCAGTACTTC.